The clone carrying this TCR beta chain was recorded once. Authors' data handling: Estimated nucleated cell counts came from reference gene primer amplification. Using immunoSEQ multiplex PCR, the repertoire was profiled, and TCRdb retains in-frame clones only, with some absent. That table supplies the V and J calls and clone size; D and trimming were determined from the DNA. The sample has 120,000 or so clones, 90% seen once; the top ten hold approximately 3.7%. The CDR3 runs to 13 residues. Germline V lookup: CDR1 MNHEY, CDR2 SVGAGI. V was pared by 4 bases and J by 4 bases, with 5 bases between. The record originates from a study of blood T cell repertoires in COVID-19. As for the study in general: The samples span acute and convalescent COVID-19 from the United States, Italy and Spain. In each case, the material was cDNA or gDNA derived from T cells, B-cell-depleted T cells, or PBMCs.

Material for sequencing was peripheral blood. The chain uses TRBV6-5 and TRBJ2-6, with unresolved D. This sequence was found in a man between 45 and 60 years old with active COVID-19. Here the CDR3 reads CASSSGGANVLTF. DNA for the CDR3: TGTGCCAGCAGTTCCGGGGGGGCCAACGTCCTGACTTTC.